This T cell receptor beta chain was observed in a study of T-cell reconstitution after alpha-beta-depleted transplantation in children. Findings and caveats of the study: Reportedly, alpha-beta T cells present about two months post-transplant originated from several hundred expanded clones of graft origin. The study traced high day-60 TCRbeta diversity in some patients to surviving recipient T cells and thymic progenitors. T-cell counts and diversity were attributed mostly to newly produced T cells one year after transplant.

The library targeted TCRbeta and was prepared with unique molecular identifiers. Each CDR3 protein is one row after TCRdb ran MiXCR on the PCR reads. The sample holds 450,000 to 600,000 distinct CDR3 sequences, under 12% seen once. This clonotype was detected ten times or more. Its antigen is unidentified. The CDR3 has 12 residues. Trimming cost V 5 bases and J 6 bases, with 11 bases left between them. Germline V lookup: CDR1 MNHNY, CDR2 SVGAGI (reference sequence). The sequencing used PBMCs, collected before TCRalphabeta/CD19-depleted stem cell transplant. The chain combines TRBV6-6 with TRBJ2-7; either TRBD1 or TRBD2 may supply D (5 bases each). The sequence was obtained from a child aged 2-15 years with inherited bone marrow failure, due to receive a stem cell transplant. The CDR3 reads CASSNTRGEQYF. DNA of the CDR3: TGTGCCAGCAGTAATACTAGGGGCGAGCAGTACTTC.